A single sample gave rise to the 28 T cell receptor beta chains below, sequenced in a study of blood T cell repertoires in COVID-19. This table comes from immunoSEQ multiplex PCR, and its TCRdb copy is limited to in-frame clones, with some not included. The sample records a few hundred thousand clones, 85% being singletons. Material: peripheral blood. Receptors originate from a man between 45 and 60 years old who had recovered from COVID-19.

This sequence joins TRBV18 and TRBJ2-5; 8 positions agree with TRBD1. Trimming removed 0 bases from V and 1 base from J; junction bases left unmatched: 10. There are 18 residues in the CDR3. Germline CDR1 and CDR2: KGHSH and LQKENI. CDR3 nucleotide sequence: TGTGCCAGCTCACCACCGGACCATAGGACAGGGCGCCAAGAGACCCAGTACTTC. The encoded protein is CASSPPDHRTGRQETQYF.

V usage is TRBV28 and J usage is TRBJ2-1, with TRBD2 as a possible D gene (7 bases). The CDR3 spans 14 residues. V was shortened by 8 bases and J by 2 bases, with 13 bases between the two germline ends. From germline, CDR1 is MDHEN and CDR2 SYDVKM. The CDR3 sequence is CASEGGGAYNEQFF. The CDR3 nucleotides read TGTGCCAGCGAAGGGGGAGGGGCCTACAATGAGCAGTTCTTC.

This sequence joins TRBV19 and TRBJ2-6; possible D gene TRBD2, 5 bases. Looked up from germline, CDR1 is LNHDA and CDR2 is SQIVND (reference sequence). V shed 6 bases and J shed 0 bases, with 18 bases lying between them. This CDR3 has 18 residues. CDR3: CASSPLGVIDSGANVLTF. In DNA, the CDR3 is TGTGCCAGTAGCCCCCTCGGGGTTATAGACTCTGGGGCCAACGTCCTGACTTTC.

In its sample, this clone was seen once. The rearrangement uses TRBV2 and TRBJ2-5, with 7 bases identical to TRBD2. V trimming: 5 bases; J trimming: 3 bases; junction bases outside the gene matches: 6. Germline V gene lookup returns CDR1 SNHLY and CDR2 FYNNEI. CDR3 length: 14 amino acids. The CDR3 sequence: CASSFPSGEETQYF. In DNA, the CDR3 is TGTGCCAGCAGTTTCCCCAGCGGGGAAGAGACCCAGTACTTC.

The chain employs TRBV28 and TRBJ2-7; D is uncertain. The CDR3 is 13 residues long. Germline V gives CDR1 MDHEN, CDR2 SYDVKM. V was cut by 4 bases and J by 1 base, with 8 bases left in between. For the CDR3, the DNA is TGTGCCAGCAGTTACAGCCTATCCTACGAGCAGTACTTC. Protein: CASSYSLSYEQYF.

The gene calls are TRBV30 and TRBJ1-1, with a possible D match to TRBD1 (6 bases). From germline, CDR1 is GTSNPN and CDR2 SVGIG (reference sequence). CDR3 size: 17 residues. The ends were cut back, 0 bases at V and 4 bases at J, with 21 bases in the middle. The CDR3 DNA reads as TGTGCCTGGAGTGTAGTCCTCCAAGGACAGAGGGGCACTGAAGCTTTCTTT. It yields the protein CAWSVVLQGQRGTEAFF.

V and J are TRBV28 and TRBJ2-2; no clear D. This CDR3 region has 17 residues. Germline loops: CDR1 MDHEN, CDR2 SYDVKM. With 4 bases removed from V and 2 bases from J, the gap between germline ends came to 17 bases. The CDR3 region has the DNA TGTGCCAGCAGTTCAACCTCGAGGTCCCCAAACACCGGGGAGCTGTTTTTT. Protein: CASSSTSRSPNTGELFF.

The chain uses TRBV5-1 and TRBJ2-6, with 7 bases aligning to TRBD1. Germline V gene sequence: CDR1 SGHRS, CDR2 YFSETQ. Losses at the gene ends were 4 bases for V and 1 base for J; bases not matched to a gene: 5. CDR3 size: 16 residues. DNA of the CDR3: TGCGCCAGCAGCCTGGGACAGAGATCTGGGGCCAACGTCCTGACTTTC. Translated: CASSLGQRSGANVLTF.

This chain links TRBV28 with TRBJ2-5, with 14 bases identical to TRBD2. Germline trimming cut 7 bases from V and 5 bases from J; bases unmatched to any gene: 15. The CDR3 is made up of 18 amino acids. Germline CDR1 is MDHEN and CDR2 is SYDVKM. In DNA form, the CDR3 reads TGTGCCAGCACCGCGATTCGACTAGCGGGAGGGCCGGGGGAGACCCAGTACTTC. Encoded protein: CASTAIRLAGGPGETQYF.

The rearrangement links TRBV5-1 to TRBJ1-1; 7 nucleotides align to TRBD1. V was pared by 4 bases and J by 5 bases, with 11 bases of the junction left unmatched. The CDR3 spans 15 residues. Germline-derived CDR1 and CDR2 are SGHRS and YFSETQ. CDR3 in amino acids: CASSLGQARDTEAFF. The CDR3 bases are TGCGCCAGCAGCCTTGGACAGGCCAGAGATACTGAAGCTTTCTTT.

The genes are TRBV7-9 and TRBJ1-6, with 11 bases fitting TRBD1. Germline trimming cut 8 bases from V and 5 bases from J; bases unmatched to any gene: 2. Germline V gene lookup returns CDR1 SEHNR and CDR2 FQNEAQ (reference sequence). The CDR3 covers 14 residues. CDR3 bases: TGTGCCAGCCAGGGACAGGGGGATAATTCACCCCTCCACTTT. Protein sequence: CASQGQGDNSPLHF. The full variable domain, with the rest looked up from reference TRBV7-9 and TRBJ1-6, is DTGVSQNPRHKITKRGQNVTFRCDPISEHNRLYWYRQTLGQGPEFLTYFQNEAQLEKSRLLSDRFSAERPKGSFSTLEIQRTEQGDSAMYLCASQGQGDNSPLHFGNGTRLTVT.

The chain recombines TRBV7-8 with TRBJ1-5; 8 bases map to TRBD1. Looked up from germline, CDR1 is SGHVS and CDR2 is FQNEAQ. The V and J ends lost 5 bases and 7 bases, in that order; junction bases with no gene match: 10. This CDR3 comprises 15 residues. CDR3 protein: CASSLQGAQGQPQHF. CDR3 bases: TGTGCCAGCAGCCTTCAGGGGGCGCAGGGGCAGCCCCAGCATTTT.

In its sample, this clone was seen once. The V gene is TRBV11-3, the J gene TRBJ2-3, with 9 positions matching TRBD1. Germline CDR1 reads SGHNT; CDR2 reads YENEEA. V lost 4 bases to trimming and J lost 0 bases; unmatched junction nucleotides: 2. This CDR3 spans 15 amino acids. The DNA of the CDR3 is TGTGCCAGCAGCTCCGGACAGGGGAGCACAGATACGCAGTATTTT. This encodes CASSSGQGSTDTQYF.

The rearrangement links TRBV3-1 (or the pseudogene TRBV3-2) to TRBJ1-3; D possibly corresponds to TRBD1 (5 bases). The CDR3 runs to 14 residues. V shed 4 bases and J shed 0 bases, with 7 bases lying between them. From germline, CDR1 is LGHDT and CDR2 YNNKEL (reference sequence). The CDR3 is CASSRQSSGNTIYF. The CDR3 DNA follows: TGTGCCAGCAGCCGACAGTCCTCTGGAAACACCATATATTTT.

This sequence joins TRBV6-5 and TRBJ2-7; 10 bases align to TRBD2. CDR1 and CDR2 from the germline V gene are MNHEY and SVGAGI. This CDR3 is built from 15 residues. The junction had 5 bases not matched to a gene; V was cut back by 4 bases and J by 2 bases. DNA of the CDR3: TGTGCCAGCAGTTCTATAGCGGGAGGCCCCTACGAGCAGTACTTC. Translated, it gives CASSSIAGGPYEQYF.

A word on this clone: The junction does not match germline at one end; this may be a read error. The gene calls are TRBV27 and TRBJ2-7; possible D gene TRBD2, 5 bases. Germline values: CDR1 MNHEY, CDR2 SMNVEV (reference sequence). CDR3 size: 15 residues. The CDR3 loop reads CVSRPRGAESYEQYF. DNA for the CDR3: TGTGTCAGCAGACCACGGGGTGCGGAATCCTACGAGCAGTACTTC.

V gene TRBV12-3 or TRBV12-4 combines with J gene TRBJ1-1; no clear D gene. V was pared by 3 bases and J by 1 base, with 6 bases between. The CDR3 covers 13 residues. CDR3 DNA sequence: TGTGCCAGCAGTTTCCGGGAGAACACTGAAGCTTTCTTT. It is translated as CASSFRENTEAFF.

The chain carries TRBV29-1 and TRBJ2-5; D gene uncertain. Trimming took 0 bases from V and 5 from J, leaving 16 bases between them. CDR1 is SQVTM, CDR2 ANQGSEA, per germline. This CDR3 has 15 amino acids. The CDR3 nucleotides are TGCAGCGTTGAAGATCACGGCAGGCCTGGCGAGACCCAGTACTTC. It is translated as CSVEDHGRPGETQYF.

This sequence joins TRBV2 and TRBJ1-5, with D tentatively TRBD1 (6 bases). CDR3 length: 15 amino acids. The germline V gene has CDR1 SNHLY and CDR2 FYNNEI. Trimming stripped 6 bases from V and 1 base from J, with 13 bases between. CDR3 in DNA: TGTGCCAGCAGAGGTACCCAGGGGAGCAATCAGCCCCAGCATTTT. This encodes CASRGTQGSNQPQHF. The whole variable domain, filled in from reference TRBV2 and TRBJ1-5, reads EPEVTQTPSHQVTQMGQEVILRCVPISNHLYFYWYRQILGQKVEFLVSFYNNEISEKSEIFDDQFSVERPDGSNFTLKIRSTKLEDSAMYFCASRGTQGSNQPQHFGDGTRLSIL.

The gene calls are TRBV5-1 and TRBJ2-3, with D possibly TRBD2 on 6 matching bases. This CDR3 has 17 residues. Per the germline V gene, CDR1 is SGHRS and CDR2 is YFSETQ. Trimming left V 4 bases short and J 4 bases short, with 22 bases between. The CDR3 region is CASSPALTSYGPDTQYF. The DNA of the CDR3 is TGCGCCAGCAGCCCCGCTTTGACTAGTTACGGACCAGATACGCAGTATTTT. Together with reference TRBV5-1 and TRBJ2-3, the CDR3 gives the full variable domain: KAGVTQTPRYLIKTRGQQVTLSCSPISGHRSVSWYQQTPGQGLQFLFEYFSETQRNKGNFPGRFSGRQFSNSRSEMNVSTLELGDSALYLCASSPALTSYGPDTQYFGPGTRLTVL.

The rearrangement links TRBV24-1 to TRBJ2-3; the match to TRBD1 covers 7 bases. Germline V gene lookup returns CDR1 KGHDR and CDR2 SFDVKD. The V segment lost 7 bases and the J segment 5 bases; nucleotides outside the gene matches: 8. The CDR3 loop spans 14 amino acids. The CDR3 is CATSEQGSKDTQYF. The CDR3 DNA reads TGTGCCACCAGCGAACAGGGGTCTAAAGATACGCAGTATTTT.

This chain connects TRBV7-2 to TRBJ1-6; no reliable D call. This CDR3 comprises 16 residues. Trimming removed 6 bases from V and 2 bases from J, with 14 bases in between. Germline CDR1 and CDR2: SGHTA and FQGNSA. The DNA of the CDR3 is TGTGCCAGCAGTTCAGACACGTGGACCTATAATTCACCCCTCCACTTT. Protein product: CASSSDTWTYNSPLHF.

V usage is TRBV29-1 and J usage is TRBJ2-5; 7 positions match TRBD1. J gave up 5 bases and V 4 bases, and 10 bases lay outside the gene matches. The CDR3 totals 14 residues. Germline V lookup: CDR1 SQVTM, CDR2 ANQGSEA. CDR3 loop: CSVGRPTGRETQYF. CDR3 coding DNA: TGCAGCGTTGGGAGACCGACAGGGCGGGAGACCCAGTACTTC.

The V gene is TRBV6-1, the J gene TRBJ2-7; D is unresolved. CDR3 size: 13 residues. Trimming removed 2 bases at V and 3 bases at J, with 8 bases between. CDR1 and CDR2 (germline): MNHNS, SASEGT. The DNA of the CDR3 is TGTGCCAGCAGTGAAAGGAGATTCTACGAGCAGTACTTC. As protein: CASSERRFYEQYF.

The chain combines TRBV5-5 with TRBJ2-7, with TRBD2 matching 12 bases. CDR1 and CDR2 (germline): SGHKS, YYEKEE (reference sequence). The CDR3 is 19 amino acids. Unmatched junction bases numbered 17, after V lost 2 bases and J lost 5 bases. As DNA, the CDR3 is TGTGCCAGCAGCTTTACTAGGCTAGCGGGAGGGCATAGAGGGAACGAGCAGTACTTC. Protein: CASSFTRLAGGHRGNEQYF.

The chain has TRBV5-1 and TRBJ2-2, with a possible D match to TRBD1 (5 bases). CDR1 and CDR2 from the germline V gene are SGHRS and YFSETQ. CDR3 length: 15 residues. Trimming removed 4 bases from V and 0 bases from J, with 10 bases in between. The CDR3 spells CASSVRVSNTGELFF. Written as DNA, the CDR3 is TGCGCCAGCAGCGTCAGGGTATCGAACACCGGGGAGCTGTTTTTT.

The chain links TRBV2 to TRBJ1-2; the match to TRBD1 covers 8 bases. This CDR3 spans 13 amino acids. Germline-derived CDR1 and CDR2 are SNHLY and FYNNEI. After removal of 8 bases from V and 2 bases from J, the junction contained 4 bases not matched to a gene. The CDR3 DNA follows: TGTGCCAGCGGGGGACAGGTCAACTATGGCTACACCTTC. Translation: CASGGQVNYGYTF.

The chain is built from TRBV19 and TRBJ1-5; 7 positions match TRBD1. V shed 4 bases and J 0 bases; nucleotides not matched to a gene: 12. Germline V CDR1 and CDR2: LNHDA, SQIVND (reference sequence). The CDR3 totals 18 residues. The CDR3 sequence: CASSSRDRAYYSNQPQHF. CDR3 coding DNA: TGTGCCAGTAGTAGCCGGGACAGAGCCTACTATAGCAATCAGCCCCAGCATTTT.